This T cell receptor (beta chain) is drawn from a study of T cell responses to AZD1222 COVID-19 vaccine listed by TCRdb under 2021. About the full investigation: Because spike-specific TCR depth and breadth did not differ between the two schedules, AZD1222 recipients who got a second dose at roughly 4 weeks were pooled with those who got a second dose at roughly 12 weeks. TCR sequencing covered some 250 trial participants: some 210 given two doses of AZD1222 and approximately 25 given two doses of MenACWY control vaccine. Trial participants were enrolled into age subgroups of 18-55, 56-69 and 70-plus years, which contained 148, 28 and 57 TCR-sequenced participants, respectively.

The CDR3 regions of human TCRbeta chains were analyzed by immunosequencing. The study's own analysis went as follows. TCRs in the repertoires were compared against a reference library of SARS-CoV-2-specific TCRs that had been generated with the MIRA antigen-specificity platform. Breadth was defined as the fraction of unique TCRs that were SARS-CoV-2-associated. Depth was defined as the fraction of total T cells that were SARS-CoV-2-associated. Using the MIRA data, each spike-specific TCR was mapped to the spike region that the TCR reacts to and placed in a CD4 or CD8 class. Log10-transformed breadth and depth values were compared by one-way ANOVA with Sidak's multiple comparisons tests. Not all clones reach the TCRdb copy of this immuneACCESS table, which keeps in-frame sequences only. Checked studies attribute under half of the gap to unresolved V genes and leave the rest unexplained. D and trimming were read from the DNA, whereas the V and J calls and clone size are those reported in that table. This sample has about 120,000 clones in its table, and approximately 91% of those were observed once. Around 2.4% of the sample is held by the ten biggest clonotypes.

As for this clone: What antigen it recognizes has not been identified. Base quality data are lacking; no much larger clone is found one base away.

The meaning of the sample's time point label: baseline before first vaccination. The vaccinee samples were drawn from two UK trials, COV001 and COV002, one of which was a single-blind randomized controlled phase 2/3 trial testing AZD1222 (ChAdOx1 nCoV-19) in healthy adults. For TCRbeta chain sequencing, PBMC samples from trial participants were taken at day 0 and at day 28 after the second dose. Here is what the overall study found, with its caveats: Only six or seven AZD1222 recipients were SARS-CoV-2 seropositive at baseline, limiting conclusions about previously exposed vaccinees. Nearly half of unique spike-specific TCRs reportedly recognized epitopes outside regions mutated in the B.1.351 and B.1.1.7 variants. After two AZD1222 doses, spike-specific TCR breadth and depth were significantly higher than at day 0 and than in MenACWY recipients. Vaccine-associated CD4 TCRs spanned the whole spike protein, with dominant responses in regions 160-218 and 743-854. Participants were mostly white British and included more females than males, and it was suggested by the authors that clonal diversity may have been underestimated. The 56-69-year group was small, and its depth increase did not reach significance, likely because of low power. Because no day 14 peak-response samples were available, the repertoires could be characterized only after the peak T cell response.

For this chain, trimming is 5 bases at the V end and 8 bases at the J end, and the number of junction bases without a gene match is 8. From the cysteine through the phenylalanine, the CDR3 covers 14 amino acids. The DNA shown is the 42-base CDR3, in frame from base 1. CDR1 is given as MDHEN and CDR2 as SYDVKM, both from the germline V gene. Sequenced here: peripheral blood, sampled on day 0 of AZD1222 vaccination. Recombination linked TRBV28 to TRBJ2-1; the central 8 bases match TRBD1. This sequence was found in an adult in good health. The DNA is TGTGCCAGCAGTGAACCGACAGGGGCTGATGAGCAGTTCTTC. Its amino acids are CASSEPTGADEQFF.